The entry below describes one T cell receptor (beta chain). This record belongs to a study of blood T cell repertoires in COVID-19. Study-wide context: T cells, B-cell-depleted T cells, or PBMCs supplied cDNA or gDNA.

Method: immunoSEQ multiplex PCR; TCRdb's copy keeps in-frame clones and lacks some. Among some 58,000 clones listed, 85% to 95% were seen once. The CDR3 runs to 15 residues. CDR1 is SGHRS and CDR2 is YFSETQ in the germline V gene. The junction had 4 bases not matched to a gene; V was cut back by 2 bases and J by 2 bases. The V gene is TRBV5-1, the J gene TRBJ2-3; TRBD2 aligns across 8 bases. Sequencing was performed on peripheral blood. The sequence was obtained from a man in his fifties or sixties with active COVID-19. CDR3 amino acids: CASSFTSGFTDTQYF. The CDR3 DNA reads as TGCGCCAGCAGCTTCACTAGCGGTTTCACAGATACGCAGTATTTT.